What follows describes a single TCR beta chain. The missing CDR3 end, 3 residues past where the read stops, is filled in from the germline J gene. All donors had a single incident cervical HPV16 infection, not prevalent. MY09/MY11 PCR detected cervical HPV DNA; dot-blot assigned genotypes. This sample is drawn from a study of T cells in women clearing cervical HPV infection. Overall study: Controls' single incident HPV16 infection cleared within 12 months without precancer. Only a few women had HLA typing results available.

Sequencing was performed with immunoSEQ multiplex PCR; in TCRdb, only in-frame clones are kept and a portion is missing. In total, the table holds tens of thousands of clones. Trimming removed 4 bases at V and 1 base at J, with 10 bases between. The CDR3 consists of 14 residues. Germline-derived CDR1 and CDR2 are SEHNR and FQNEAQ (reference sequence). The TCR sequence derives from a woman aged 18-69 years with a cervical HPV16 infection that either progressed to CIN3+ or cleared (not recorded which). The rearrangement uses TRBV7-9 and TRBJ2-5; D perhaps matches TRBD1 (6 bases). The sample comprised blood buffy coat. The CDR3 here is CASSSRDTQETQYF. CDR3 bases read: TGTGCCAGCAGCTCCCGGGACACCCAAGAGACC.